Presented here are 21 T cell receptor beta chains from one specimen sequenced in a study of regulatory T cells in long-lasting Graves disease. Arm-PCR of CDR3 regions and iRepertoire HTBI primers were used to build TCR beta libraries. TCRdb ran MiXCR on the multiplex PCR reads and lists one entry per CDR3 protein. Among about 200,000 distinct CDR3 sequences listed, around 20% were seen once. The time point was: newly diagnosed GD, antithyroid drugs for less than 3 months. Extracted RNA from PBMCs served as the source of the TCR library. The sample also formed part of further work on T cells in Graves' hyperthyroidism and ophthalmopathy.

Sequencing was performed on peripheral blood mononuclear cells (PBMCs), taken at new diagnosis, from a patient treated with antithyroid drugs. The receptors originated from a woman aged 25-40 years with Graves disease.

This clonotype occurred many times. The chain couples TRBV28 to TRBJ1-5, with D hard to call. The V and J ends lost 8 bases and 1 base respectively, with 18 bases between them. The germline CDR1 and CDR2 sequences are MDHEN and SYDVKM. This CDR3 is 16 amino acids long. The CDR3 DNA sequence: TGTGCCAGCGCGGTCGAGCGAGGTTGGAGCAATCAGCCCCAGCATTTT. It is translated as CASAVERGWSNQPQHF. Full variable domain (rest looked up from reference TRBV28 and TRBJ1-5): DVKVTQSSRYLVKRTGEKVFLECVQDMDHENMFWYRQDPGLGLRLIYFSYDVKMKEKGDIPEGYSVSREKKERFSLILESASTNQTSMYLCASAVERGWSNQPQHFGDGTRLSIL.

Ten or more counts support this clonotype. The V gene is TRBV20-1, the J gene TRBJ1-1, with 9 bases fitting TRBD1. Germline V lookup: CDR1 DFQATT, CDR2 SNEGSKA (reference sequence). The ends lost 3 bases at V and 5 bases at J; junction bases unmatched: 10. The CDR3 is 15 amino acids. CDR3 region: CSASPPTGGRTEAFF. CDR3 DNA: TGCAGTGCTAGCCCCCCGACAGGGGGGAGGACTGAAGCTTTCTTT.

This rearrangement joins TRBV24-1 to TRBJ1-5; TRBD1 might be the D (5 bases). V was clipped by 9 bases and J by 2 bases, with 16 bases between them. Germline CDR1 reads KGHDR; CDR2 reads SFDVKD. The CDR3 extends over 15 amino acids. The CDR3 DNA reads TGTGCCACCTCCTGGGGGGGGGAAGGCAATCAGCCCCAGCATTTT. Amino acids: CATSWGGEGNQPQHF.

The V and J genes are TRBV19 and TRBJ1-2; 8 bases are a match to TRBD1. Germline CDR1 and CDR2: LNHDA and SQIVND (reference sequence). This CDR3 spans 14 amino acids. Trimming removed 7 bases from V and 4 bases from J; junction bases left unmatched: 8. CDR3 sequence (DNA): TGTGCCAGTACGGATCGAGGACAGGGCTATGGCTACACCTTC. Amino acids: CASTDRGQGYGYTF.

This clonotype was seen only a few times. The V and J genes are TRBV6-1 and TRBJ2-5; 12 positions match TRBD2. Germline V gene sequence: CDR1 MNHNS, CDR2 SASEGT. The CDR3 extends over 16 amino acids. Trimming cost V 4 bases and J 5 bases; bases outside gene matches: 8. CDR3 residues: CASSGLLAGGGETQYF. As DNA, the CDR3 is TGTGCCAGCAGTGGCCTACTAGCGGGAGGAGGTGAGACCCAGTACTTC.

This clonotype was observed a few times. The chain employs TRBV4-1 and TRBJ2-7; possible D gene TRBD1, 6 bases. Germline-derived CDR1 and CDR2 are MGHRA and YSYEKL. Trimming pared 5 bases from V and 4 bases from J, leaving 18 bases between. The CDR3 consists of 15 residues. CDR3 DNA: TGCGCCAGCAGCACCTCTAGGACAGACCCTTACGAGCAGTACTTC. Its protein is CASSTSRTDPYEQYF.

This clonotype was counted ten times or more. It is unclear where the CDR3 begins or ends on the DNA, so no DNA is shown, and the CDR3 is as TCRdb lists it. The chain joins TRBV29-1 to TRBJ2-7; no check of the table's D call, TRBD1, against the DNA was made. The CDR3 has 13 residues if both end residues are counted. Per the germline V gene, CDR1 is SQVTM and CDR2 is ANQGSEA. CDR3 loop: CSVAPGTVAQRDF.

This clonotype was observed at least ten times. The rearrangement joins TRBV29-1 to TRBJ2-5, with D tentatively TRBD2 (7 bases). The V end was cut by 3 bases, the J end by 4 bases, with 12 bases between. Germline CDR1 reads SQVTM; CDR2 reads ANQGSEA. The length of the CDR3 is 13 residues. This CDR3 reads CSVDGGALETQYF. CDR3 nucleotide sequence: TGCAGCGTTGATGGGGGGGCCCTAGAGACCCAGTACTTC. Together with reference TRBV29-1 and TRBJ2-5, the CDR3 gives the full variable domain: SAVISQKPSRDICQRGTSLTIQCQVDSQVTMMFWYRQQPGQSLTLIATANQGSEATYESGFVIDKFPISRPNLTFSTLTVSNMSPEDSSIYLCSVDGGALETQYFGPGTRLLVL.

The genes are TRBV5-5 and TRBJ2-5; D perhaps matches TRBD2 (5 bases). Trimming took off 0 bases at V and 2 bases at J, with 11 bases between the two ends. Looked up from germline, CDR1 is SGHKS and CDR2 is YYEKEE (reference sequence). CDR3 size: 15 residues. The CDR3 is CASSLAGLPQETQYF. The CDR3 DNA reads TGTGCCAGCAGCTTGGCCGGACTTCCTCAAGAGACCCAGTACTTC.

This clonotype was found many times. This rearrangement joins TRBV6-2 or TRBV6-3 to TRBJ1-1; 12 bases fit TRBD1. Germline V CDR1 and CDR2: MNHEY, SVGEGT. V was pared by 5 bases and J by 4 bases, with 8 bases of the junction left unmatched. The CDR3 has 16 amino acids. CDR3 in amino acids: CASSEGTGGAGTEAFF. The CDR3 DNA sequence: TGTGCCAGCAGTGAAGGGACAGGGGGCGCGGGCACTGAAGCTTTCTTT.

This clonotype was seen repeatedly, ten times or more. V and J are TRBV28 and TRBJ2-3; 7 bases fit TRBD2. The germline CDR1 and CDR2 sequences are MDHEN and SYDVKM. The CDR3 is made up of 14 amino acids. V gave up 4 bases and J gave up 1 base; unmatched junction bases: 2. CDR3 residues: CASSYLAGTDTQYF. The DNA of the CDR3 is TGTGCCAGCAGTTACCTAGCGGGCACAGATACGCAGTATTTT.

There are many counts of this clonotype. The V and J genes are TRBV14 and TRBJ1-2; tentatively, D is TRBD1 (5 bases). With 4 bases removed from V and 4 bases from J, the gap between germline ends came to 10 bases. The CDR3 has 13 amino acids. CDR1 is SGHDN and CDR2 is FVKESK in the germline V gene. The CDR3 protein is CASSPQGRYGYTF. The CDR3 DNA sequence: TGTGCCAGCAGCCCGCAGGGACGCTATGGCTACACCTTC.

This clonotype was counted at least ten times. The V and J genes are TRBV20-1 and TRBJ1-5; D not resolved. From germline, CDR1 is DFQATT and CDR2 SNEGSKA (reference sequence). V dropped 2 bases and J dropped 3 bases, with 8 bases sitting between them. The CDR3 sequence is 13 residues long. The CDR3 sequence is CSARNTDNQPQHF. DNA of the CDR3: TGCAGTGCTAGAAACACCGACAATCAGCCCCAGCATTTT.

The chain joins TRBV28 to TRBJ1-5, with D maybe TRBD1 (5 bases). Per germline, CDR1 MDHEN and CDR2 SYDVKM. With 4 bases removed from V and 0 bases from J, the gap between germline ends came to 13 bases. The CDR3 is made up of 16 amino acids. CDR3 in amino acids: CASSSGTGNSNQPQHF. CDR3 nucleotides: TGTGCCAGCAGTTCCGGGACGGGCAATAGCAATCAGCCCCAGCATTTT.

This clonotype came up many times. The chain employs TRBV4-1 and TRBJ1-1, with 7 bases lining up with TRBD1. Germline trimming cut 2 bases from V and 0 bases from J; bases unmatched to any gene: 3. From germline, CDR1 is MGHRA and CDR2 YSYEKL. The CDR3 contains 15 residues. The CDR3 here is CASSQPGTVNTEAFF. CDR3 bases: TGCGCCAGCAGCCAACCCGGGACAGTGAACACTGAAGCTTTCTTT.

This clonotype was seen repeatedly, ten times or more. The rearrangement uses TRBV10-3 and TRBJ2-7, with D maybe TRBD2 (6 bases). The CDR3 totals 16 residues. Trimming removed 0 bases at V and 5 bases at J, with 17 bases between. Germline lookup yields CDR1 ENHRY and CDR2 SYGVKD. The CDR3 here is CAISESGAGSLHEQYF. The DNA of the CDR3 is TGTGCCATCAGTGAGTCTGGAGCGGGTTCCCTCCACGAGCAGTACTTC.

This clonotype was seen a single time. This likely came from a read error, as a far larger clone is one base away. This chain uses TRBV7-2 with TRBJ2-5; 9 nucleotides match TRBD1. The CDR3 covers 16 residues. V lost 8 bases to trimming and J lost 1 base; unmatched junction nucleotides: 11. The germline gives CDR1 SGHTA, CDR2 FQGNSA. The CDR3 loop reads CASSTMGTGTQETQYF. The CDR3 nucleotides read TGTGCCAGCTCGACGATGGGGACAGGGACCCAAGAGACCCAGTACTTC.

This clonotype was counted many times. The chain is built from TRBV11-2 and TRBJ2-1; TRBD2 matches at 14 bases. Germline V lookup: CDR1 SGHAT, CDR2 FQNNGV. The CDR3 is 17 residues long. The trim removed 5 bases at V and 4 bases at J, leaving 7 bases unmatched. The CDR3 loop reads CASSRGTSGSTYNEQFF. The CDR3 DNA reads TGTGCCAGCAGCCGGGGGACTAGCGGGAGTACATACAATGAGCAGTTCTTC.

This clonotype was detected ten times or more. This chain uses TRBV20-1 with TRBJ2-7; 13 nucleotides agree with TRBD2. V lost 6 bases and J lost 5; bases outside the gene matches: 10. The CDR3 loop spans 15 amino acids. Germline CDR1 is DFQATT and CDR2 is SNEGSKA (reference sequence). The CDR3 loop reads CSALRGLAGLHEQYF. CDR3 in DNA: TGCAGTGCCCTTAGGGGACTAGCGGGATTGCACGAGCAGTACTTC.

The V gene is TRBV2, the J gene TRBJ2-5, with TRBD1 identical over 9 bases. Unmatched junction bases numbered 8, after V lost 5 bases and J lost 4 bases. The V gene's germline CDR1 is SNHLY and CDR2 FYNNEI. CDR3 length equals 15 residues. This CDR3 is CASSPGQGKGETQYF. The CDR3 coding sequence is TGTGCCAGCAGTCCGGGACAGGGCAAGGGAGAGACCCAGTACTTC.

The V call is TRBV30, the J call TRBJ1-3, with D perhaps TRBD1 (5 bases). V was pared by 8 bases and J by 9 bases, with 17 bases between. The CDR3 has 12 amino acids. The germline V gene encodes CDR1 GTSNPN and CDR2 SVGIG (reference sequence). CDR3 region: CAGGGPGGTIYF. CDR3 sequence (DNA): TGTGCCGGGGGGGGACCCGGCGGCACCATATATTTT.